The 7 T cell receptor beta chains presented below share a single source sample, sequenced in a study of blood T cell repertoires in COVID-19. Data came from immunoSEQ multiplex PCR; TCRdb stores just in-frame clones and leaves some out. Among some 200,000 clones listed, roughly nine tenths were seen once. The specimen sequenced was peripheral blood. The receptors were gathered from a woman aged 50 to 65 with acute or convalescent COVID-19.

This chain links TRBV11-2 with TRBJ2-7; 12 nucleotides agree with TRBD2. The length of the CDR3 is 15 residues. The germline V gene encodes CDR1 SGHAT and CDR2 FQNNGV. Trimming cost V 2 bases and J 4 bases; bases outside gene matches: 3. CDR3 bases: TGTGCCAGCAGCTTAACTAGCGGGGGGAAGTACGAGCAGTACTTC. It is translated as CASSLTSGGKYEQYF.

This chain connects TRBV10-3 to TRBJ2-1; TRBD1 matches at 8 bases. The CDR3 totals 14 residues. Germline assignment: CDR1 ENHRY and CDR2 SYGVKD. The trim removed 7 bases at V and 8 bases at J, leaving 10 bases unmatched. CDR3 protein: CAITQGQATDEQFF. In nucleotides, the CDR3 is TGTGCCATCACCCAGGGACAGGCGACGGATGAGCAGTTCTTC.

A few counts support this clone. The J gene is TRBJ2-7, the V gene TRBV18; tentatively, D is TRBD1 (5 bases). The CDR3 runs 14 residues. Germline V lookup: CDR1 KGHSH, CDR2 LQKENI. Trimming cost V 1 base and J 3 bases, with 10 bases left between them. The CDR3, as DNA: TGTGCCAGCTCACCACGACAAGGGGTCTACGAGCAGTACTTC. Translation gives CASSPRQGVYEQYF. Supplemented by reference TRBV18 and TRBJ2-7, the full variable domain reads NAGVMQNPRHLVRRRGQEARLRCSPMKGHSHVYWYRQLPEEGLKFMVYLQKENIIDESGMPKERFSAEFPKEGPSILRIQQVVRGDSAAYFCASSPRQGVYEQYFGPGTRLTVT.

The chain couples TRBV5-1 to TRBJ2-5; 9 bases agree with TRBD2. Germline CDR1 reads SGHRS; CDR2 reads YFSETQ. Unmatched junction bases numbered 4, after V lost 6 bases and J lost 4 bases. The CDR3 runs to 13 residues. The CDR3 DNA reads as TGCGCCAGCAAGGCACTAGCGGGAGAGACCCAGTACTTC. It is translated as CASKALAGETQYF.

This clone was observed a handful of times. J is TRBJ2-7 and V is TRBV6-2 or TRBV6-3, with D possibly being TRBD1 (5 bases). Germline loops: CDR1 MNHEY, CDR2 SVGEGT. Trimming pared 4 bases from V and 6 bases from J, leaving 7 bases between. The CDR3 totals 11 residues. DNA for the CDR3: TGTGCCAGCAGTTGGGGCGTCGAGCAGTACTTC. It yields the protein CASSWGVEQYF.

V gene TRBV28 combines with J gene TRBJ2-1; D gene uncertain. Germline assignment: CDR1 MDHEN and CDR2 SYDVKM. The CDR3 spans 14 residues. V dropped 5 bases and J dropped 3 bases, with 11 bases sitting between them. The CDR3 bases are TGTGCCAGCAGTCCCGGCGGAATCTACAATGAGCAGTTCTTC. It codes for CASSPGGIYNEQFF.

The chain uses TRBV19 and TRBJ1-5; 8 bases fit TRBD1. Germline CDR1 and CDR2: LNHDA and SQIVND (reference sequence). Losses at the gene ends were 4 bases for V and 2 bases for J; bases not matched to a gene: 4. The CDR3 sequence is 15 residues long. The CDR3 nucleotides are TGTGCCAGTAGTACTACAGGGGGAGGCAATCAGCCCCAGCATTTT. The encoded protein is CASSTTGGGNQPQHF.